This T cell receptor (beta chain) was profiled in a study of cytomegalovirus exposure and HLA in healthy donors. Findings of the study overall: Confirmation was obtained in vitro that a few CMV-associated chains are specific for CMV antigens. Rarity characterized most TCR sequences, yet some public TCRs appeared in many donors. Cytomegalovirus status was reportedly diagnosed by the classifier with high sensitivity and specificity. Researchers catalogued about 150 TCR beta chains as cytomegalovirus-associated.

Data came from immunoSEQ multiplex PCR; TCRdb stores just in-frame clones and leaves some out. The profile shows 150,000 to 200,000 clones, 84% of them singletons. This clone appeared a single time. The antigen remains unidentified. Deletions cut 5 bases from V and 7 bases from J, with 21 bases between. The CDR3 runs 17 residues. CDR1 and CDR2 from the germline V gene are LNHDA and SQIVND (reference sequence). The specimen sequenced was PBMCs. The rearrangement links TRBV19 to TRBJ1-6; D ambiguous. This receptor was identified in a man aged 30 to 45 in good health and CMV-seropositive. The CDR3 loop reads CASSSPPGVAGNSPLHF. The CDR3, as DNA: TGTGCCAGTAGTTCGCCCCCGGGAGTTGCCGGGAATTCACCCCTCCACTTT.